What follows describes a single TCR beta chain. Its cognate antigen is unknown. This entry comes from a study of T-cell memory formation after mild COVID-19. TCR alpha and TCR beta cDNA libraries carrying sample barcodes and UMIs were produced by 5'RACE using constant-segment primers. One entry per CDR3 protein, called by TCRdb with MiXCR from the 5' RACE reads. This sample has 500,000 to 600,000 distinct CDR3 sequences, with under 20% found just once. This CDR3 has 17 residues. V lost 1 base and J lost 7; bases outside the gene matches: 15. The germline V gene encodes CDR1 SGHRS and CDR2 YFSETQ. Study results and limitations: Contracting clones, day 15 to 85, had balanced CD4/CD8, and later expanders favored CD4+.

The chain uses TRBV5-1 and TRBJ2-3, with 7 bases fitting TRBD1. The sample taken for sequencing was PBMCs or a T cell subset sorted from them (not recorded which). The source is an adult woman who had mild COVID-19 (a few samples of this study predate the infection). Cell type and time point are not known. CDR3 loop: CASSLTGAKTTSHTQYF. In DNA, the CDR3 is TGCGCCAGCAGCTTGACAGGGGCGAAAACAACCTCTCATACGCAGTATTTT.